This is a list of T cell receptor beta chains from one sample in a study of identical twins. Each CDR3 protein is one row after TCRdb ran MiXCR on the 5' RACE reads. Among approximately 500,000 distinct CDR3 sequences listed, approximately 24% were seen once. The same sample was also studied in work on T cells expressing NK-cell markers.

The specimen was CD4+ T cells sorted from blood. The receptors come from a woman between 18 and 30 years old in good health. The CDR3 runs from the conserved cysteine through the conserved F or W. The order of the fields is V gene, clone size, J gene, D gene, CDR3 protein, CDR3 DNA. A D gene is named only where the DNA matches it firmly. The size of a clone is reported for some rows only, either as once, few or many, or as a class for expanded clones.

V gene: TRBV5-1; clone size: -; J gene: TRBJ1-1; D gene: -; CDR3 protein: CASSLTVRNTEAFF; CDR3 DNA: TGCGCCAGCAGCTTGACAGTAAGGAACACTGAAGCTTTCTTT
V gene: TRBV11-2; clone size: few; J gene: TRBJ1-2; D gene: -; CDR3 protein: CASSLGLDYGYTF; CDR3 DNA: TGTGCCAGCAGCTTAGGGCTAGACTATGGCTACACCTTC
V gene: TRBV10-1; clone size: -; J gene: TRBJ1-5; D gene: -; CDR3 protein: CASSDQNNQPQHF; CDR3 DNA: TGCGCCAGCAGTGACCAGAACAATCAGCCCCAGCATTTT
V gene: TRBV9; clone size: -; J gene: TRBJ2-3; D gene: TRBD2; CDR3 protein: CASSAAPLAGGLDTQYF; CDR3 DNA: TGTGCCAGCAGCGCAGCGCCCCTAGCGGGGGGTCTAGATACGCAGTATTTT
V gene: TRBV4-2; clone size: few; J gene: TRBJ2-3; D gene: -; CDR3 protein: CASSQRDTTDTQYF; CDR3 DNA: TGTGCCAGCAGCCAACGGGACACAACAGATACGCAGTATTTT
V gene: TRBV20-1; clone size: many; J gene: TRBJ2-1; D gene: -; CDR3 protein: CSASLEPNEQFF; CDR3 DNA: TGCAGTGCTAGTCTCGAACCCAATGAGCAGTTCTTC
V gene: TRBV2; clone size: few; J gene: TRBJ1-2; D gene: TRBD1; CDR3 protein: CASGQGVLRGYTF; CDR3 DNA: TGTGCCAGTGGACAGGGAGTGCTCCGTGGCTACACCTTC
V gene: TRBV24-1; clone size: -; J gene: TRBJ2-5; D gene: -; CDR3 protein: CATSDSRGPYQETQYF; CDR3 DNA: TGTGCCACCAGTGATTCCCGGGGCCCGTACCAAGAGACCCAGTACTTC
V gene: TRBV5-5; clone size: few; J gene: TRBJ2-7; D gene: TRBD1; CDR3 protein: CASSFRGTGAYEQYF; CDR3 DNA: TGTGCCAGCAGCTTCCGAGGGACAGGCGCCTACGAGCAGTACTTC
V gene: TRBV20-1; clone size: -; J gene: TRBJ2-5; D gene: -; CDR3 protein: CSAYSLYQETQYF; CDR3 DNA: TGCAGTGCGTACTCATTGTACCAAGAGACCCAGTACTTC
V gene: TRBV7-3; clone size: -; J gene: TRBJ2-3; D gene: -; CDR3 protein: CASSLWGMDTQYF; CDR3 DNA: TGTGCCAGCAGCTTATGGGGGATGGATACGCAGTATTTT
V gene: TRBV20-1; clone size: -; J gene: TRBJ2-1; D gene: TRBD2; CDR3 protein: CSAFLAGLGEQFF; CDR3 DNA: TGCAGTGCTTTTCTAGCGGGGTTGGGTGAGCAGTTCTTC
V gene: TRBV5-1; clone size: -; J gene: TRBJ2-1; D gene: -; CDR3 protein: CASSYSSWSYNEQFF; CDR3 DNA: TGCGCCAGCAGCTATTCCTCGTGGTCCTACAATGAGCAGTTCTTC
V gene: TRBV5-1; clone size: -; J gene: TRBJ2-1; D gene: TRBD2; CDR3 protein: CASRSAGGSYNEQFF; CDR3 DNA: TGCGCCAGCAGGTCGGCGGGAGGCAGCTACAATGAGCAGTTCTTC
V gene: TRBV11-3; clone size: -; J gene: TRBJ2-7; D gene: -; CDR3 protein: CASSSGRHYEQYF; CDR3 DNA: TGTGCCAGCAGCTCAGGGAGGCACTACGAGCAGTACTTC
V gene: TRBV5-1; clone size: many; J gene: TRBJ1-1; D gene: -; CDR3 protein: CASSLGQQNTEAFF; CDR3 DNA: TGCGCCAGCAGCTTAGGACAGCAGAACACTGAAGCTTTCTTT
V gene: TRBV5-1; clone size: -; J gene: TRBJ2-1; D gene: -; CDR3 protein: CASAPGTEPVFEQFF; CDR3 DNA: TGCGCCAGCGCTCCCGGGACGGAGCCGGTTTTTGAGCAGTTCTTC
V gene: TRBV20-1; clone size: -; J gene: TRBJ2-1; D gene: -; CDR3 protein: CSASEGVYNEQFF; CDR3 DNA: TGCAGTGCTAGTGAGGGGGTCTACAATGAGCAGTTCTTC
V gene: TRBV5-5; clone size: -; J gene: TRBJ2-1; D gene: -; CDR3 protein: CASSLTTGEQFF; CDR3 DNA: TGTGCCAGCAGCTTAACTACCGGCGAGCAGTTCTTC
V gene: TRBV2; clone size: few; J gene: TRBJ2-1; D gene: -; CDR3 protein: CASRQGREQFF; CDR3 DNA: TGTGCCAGCAGACAGGGCCGGGAGCAGTTCTTC
V gene: TRBV4-3; clone size: few; J gene: TRBJ2-2; D gene: TRBD2; CDR3 protein: CASSQEGGSGTGELFF; CDR3 DNA: TGCGCCAGCAGCCAAGAAGGCGGGAGCGGGACCGGGGAGCTGTTTTTT
V gene: TRBV12-3/TRBV12-4; clone size: few; J gene: TRBJ2-3; D gene: -; CDR3 protein: CASTSNYQDTQYF; CDR3 DNA: TGTGCCAGCACATCCAATTACCAAGATACGCAGTATTTT
V gene: TRBV6-1; clone size: -; J gene: TRBJ1-2; D gene: -; CDR3 protein: CASRQEVNYGYTF; CDR3 DNA: TGTGCCAGCAGGCAGGAGGTTAACTATGGCTACACCTTC
V gene: TRBV20-1; clone size: few; J gene: TRBJ2-4; D gene: -; CDR3 protein: CSARGPQQTLAKNIQYF; CDR3 DNA: TGCAGTGCTAGAGGACCCCAACAGACACTAGCCAAAAACATTCAGTACTTC
V gene: TRBV3-1; clone size: few; J gene: TRBJ1-1; D gene: -; CDR3 protein: CASSQVSGITEAFF; CDR3 DNA: TGTGCCAGCAGCCAAGTTTCGGGAATCACTGAAGCTTTCTTT
V gene: TRBV7-2; clone size: -; J gene: TRBJ2-3; D gene: TRBD2; CDR3 protein: CASSHGLAGSTDTQYF; CDR3 DNA: TGTGCCAGCAGCCACGGACTAGCGGGAAGCACAGATACGCAGTATTTT
V gene: TRBV7-3; clone size: -; J gene: TRBJ2-1; D gene: TRBD2; CDR3 protein: CASSAHASGEQFF; CDR3 DNA: TGTGCCAGCAGCGCCCACGCTAGCGGCGAGCAGTTCTTC
V gene: TRBV15; clone size: -; J gene: TRBJ1-1; D gene: -; CDR3 protein: CATSRDSRDEAFF; CDR3 DNA: TGTGCCACCAGCAGAGATTCGAGGGACGAAGCTTTCTTT
V gene: TRBV18; clone size: -; J gene: TRBJ1-5; D gene: -; CDR3 protein: CASSPVTGPNQPQHF; CDR3 DNA: TGTGCCAGCTCACCAGTAACAGGCCCCAATCAGCCCCAGCATTTT
V gene: TRBV5-1; clone size: few; J gene: TRBJ2-2; D gene: -; CDR3 protein: CASSLLAETNTGELFF; CDR3 DNA: TGCGCCAGCAGCTTATTAGCGGAGACGAACACCGGGGAGCTGTTTTTT